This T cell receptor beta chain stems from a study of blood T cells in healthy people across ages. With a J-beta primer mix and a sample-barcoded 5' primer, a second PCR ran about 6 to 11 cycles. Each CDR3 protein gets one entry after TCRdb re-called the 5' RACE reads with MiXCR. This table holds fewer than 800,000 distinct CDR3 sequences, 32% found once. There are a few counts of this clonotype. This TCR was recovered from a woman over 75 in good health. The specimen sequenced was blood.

CDR3 in DNA: TGTGCCAGCAACGCAAACAGGGGGAGATGGCCCGGGGAGCTGTTTTTT. This gives the protein CASNANRGRWPGELFF. The chain recombines TRBV28 with TRBJ2-2, with 8 bases matching TRBD1. The CDR3 is 16 amino acids. Germline V lookup: CDR1 MDHEN, CDR2 SYDVKM. V lost 7 bases and J lost 6; bases outside the gene matches: 13.